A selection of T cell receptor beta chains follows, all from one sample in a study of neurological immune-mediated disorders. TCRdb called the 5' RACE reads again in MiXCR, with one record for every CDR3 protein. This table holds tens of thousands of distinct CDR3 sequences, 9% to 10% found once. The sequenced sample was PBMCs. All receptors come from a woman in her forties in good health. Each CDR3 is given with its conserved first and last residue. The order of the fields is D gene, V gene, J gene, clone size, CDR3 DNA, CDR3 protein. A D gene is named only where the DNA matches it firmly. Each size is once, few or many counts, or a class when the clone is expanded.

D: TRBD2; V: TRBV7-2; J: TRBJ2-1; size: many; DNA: TGTGCCAGCAGCTTAGGGCGGGGGACCTACAATGAGCAGTTCTTC; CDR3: CASSLGRGTYNEQFF
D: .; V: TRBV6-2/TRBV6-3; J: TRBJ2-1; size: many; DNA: TGTGCCAGCAGTTCAATTCGGGGGCGGTCGAGCTCCTACAATGAGCAGTTCTTC; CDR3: CASSSIRGRSSSYNEQFF
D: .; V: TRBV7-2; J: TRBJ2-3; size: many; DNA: TGTGCCAGCAGCCCCGGGACGGCCGTCACAGATACGCAGTATTTT; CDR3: CASSPGTAVTDTQYF
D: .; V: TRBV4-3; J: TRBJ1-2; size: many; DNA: TGCGCCAGCAGCCAAGGGGGGGGGGCTGCCTATGGCTACACCTTC; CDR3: CASSQGGGAAYGYTF
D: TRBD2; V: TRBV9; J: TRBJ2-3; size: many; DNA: TGTGCCAGCAGCGTAGGAAGGCGGGGGGGAGATACGCAGTATTTT; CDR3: CASSVGRRGGDTQYF
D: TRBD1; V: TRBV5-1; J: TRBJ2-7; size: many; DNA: TGCGCCAGCATCAAACCGGGACAGGGCTCCCACGAGCAGTACTTC; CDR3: CASIKPGQGSHEQYF
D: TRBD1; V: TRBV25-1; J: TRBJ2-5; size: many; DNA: TGTGCCAGCAGTGGGAGGACAGGGTCACAAGAGACCCAGTACTTC; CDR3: CASSGRTGSQETQYF
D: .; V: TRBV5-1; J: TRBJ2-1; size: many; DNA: TGCGCCAGCAGCCTCGTTTCGAGCGAGTACAATGAGCAGTTCTTC; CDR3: CASSLVSSEYNEQFF
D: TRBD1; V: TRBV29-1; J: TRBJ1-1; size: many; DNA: TGCAGCGTTATGCTAGGGACAGGAAACACTGAAGCTTTCTTT; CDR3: CSVMLGTGNTEAFF
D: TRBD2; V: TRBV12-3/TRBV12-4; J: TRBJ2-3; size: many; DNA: TGTGCCAGCAGTCCCGAGCGGGGTCCTTTGAGACATACGCAGTATTTT; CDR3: CASSPERGPLRHTQYF